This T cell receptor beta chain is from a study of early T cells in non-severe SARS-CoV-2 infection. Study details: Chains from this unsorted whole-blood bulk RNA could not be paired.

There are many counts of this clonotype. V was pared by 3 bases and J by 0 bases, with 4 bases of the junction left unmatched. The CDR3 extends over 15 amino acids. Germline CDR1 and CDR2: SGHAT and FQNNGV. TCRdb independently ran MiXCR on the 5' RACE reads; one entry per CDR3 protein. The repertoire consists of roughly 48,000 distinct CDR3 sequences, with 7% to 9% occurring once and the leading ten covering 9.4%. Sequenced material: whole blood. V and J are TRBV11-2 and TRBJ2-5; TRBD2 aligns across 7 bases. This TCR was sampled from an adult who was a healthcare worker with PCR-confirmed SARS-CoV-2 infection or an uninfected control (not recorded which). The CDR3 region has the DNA TGTGCCAGCAGCTTCGGTGGGGGGGACCAAGAGACCCAGTACTTC. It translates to CASSFGGGDQETQYF.